These 26 T cell receptor beta chains came from one sample sequenced in a study of blood T cell repertoires in COVID-19 (dated by TCRdb to about 2020). Libraries came from the immunoSEQ multiplex PCR assay. Sourced from immuneACCESS, this table was stored by TCRdb with only in-frame sequences that have V and J called. A share of the clones is absent; for the studies checked, an unresolved V gene accounts for under half, and the remainder has no known explanation. The sample contains about 40,000 clones, around 83% of them found a single time. Roughly 2.6% of the sample belongs to the ten largest clones. Sequencing used peripheral blood. These receptors were obtained from a woman aged 55-69 years with acute or convalescent COVID-19.

The chain has TRBV9 and TRBJ1-6, with D possibly being TRBD1 (6 bases). The CDR3 is 15 amino acids. Trimming left V 4 bases short and J 7 bases short, with 15 bases between. Germline CDR1 is SGDLS and CDR2 is YYNGEE. In DNA, the CDR3 is TGTGCCAGCAGCCCCCAGGGGCAGGGCAATTCACCCCTCCACTTT. Its protein product is CASSPQGQGNSPLHF. The full variable domain, completed using reference TRBV9 and TRBJ1-6, is DSGVTQTPKHLITATGQRVTLRCSPRSGDLSVYWYQQSLDQGLQFLIQYYNGEERAKGNILERFSAQQFPDLHSELNLSSLELGDSALYFCASSPQGQGNSPLHFGNGTRLTVT.

There are a few counts of this clone. The J gene is TRBJ1-5, the V gene TRBV7-9; D is ambiguous. V lost 5 bases, J lost 1 base, and 9 bases lay in between. This CDR3 spans 14 amino acids. Germline loops: CDR1 SEHNR, CDR2 FQNEAQ (reference sequence). This CDR3 reads CASSRGGSNQPQHF. The CDR3 coding sequence is TGTGCCAGCAGCCGAGGAGGGAGCAATCAGCCCCAGCATTTT.

This chain connects TRBV7-3 to TRBJ2-2; no clear D gene. Looked up from germline, CDR1 is SGHTA and CDR2 is FQGTGA. The V end was cut by 6 bases, the J end by 1 base, with 12 bases between. This CDR3 is built from 15 residues. Here the CDR3 reads CASSLTTLNTGELFF. The CDR3 bases are TGTGCCAGCAGTCTCACAACCCTGAACACCGGGGAGCTGTTTTTT.

This sequence joins TRBV28 and TRBJ2-7, with 11 nucleotides matching TRBD2. The germline CDR1 and CDR2 sequences are MDHEN and SYDVKM. V dropped 3 bases and J dropped 7; count of bases not matched to a gene: 8. The CDR3 is 15 amino acids. In DNA form, the CDR3 reads TGTGCCAGCAGTTTTATTAGCGGGGGGGCTCGAGAGCAGTACTTC. This codes for CASSFISGGAREQYF.

The chain employs TRBV28 and TRBJ2-7, with D maybe TRBD2 (5 bases). The CDR3 runs to 14 residues. The V gene lost 1 base and the J gene lost 2 bases, with 9 bases spanning the gap. From germline, CDR1 is MDHEN and CDR2 SYDVKM. This CDR3 reads CASSLSAVPYEQYF. Written as DNA, the CDR3 is TGTGCCAGCAGTTTATCAGCGGTGCCCTACGAGCAGTACTTC.

This clone was picked up a small number of times. CDR3 in amino acids: CASSLGQGGQPQHF. The CDR3 DNA is TGCGCCAGCAGCTTAGGACAGGGAGGTCAGCCCCAGCATTTT. The chain couples TRBV5-1 to TRBJ1-5, with 8 nucleotides matching TRBD1. The V segment lost 2 bases and the J segment 6 bases; nucleotides outside the gene matches: 4. In germline, CDR1 is SGHRS, CDR2 YFSETQ. There are 14 residues in the CDR3.

This clone appeared once. CDR3 loop: CASRTTEANNSPLHF. CDR3 DNA sequence: TGTGCCAGCAGAACGACAGAGGCTAATAATTCACCCCTCCACTTT. The chain is built from TRBV2 and TRBJ1-6; perhaps TRBD1 as D (5 bases). The V end was cut by 6 bases, the J end by 5 bases, with 14 bases between. This CDR3 comprises 15 residues. Germline V gene data show CDR1 as SNHLY and CDR2 as FYNNEI.

The chain employs TRBV6-5 and TRBJ1-5, with TRBD1 as a possible D gene (5 bases). The CDR3 sequence is 14 residues long. The V end lost 6 bases, the J end lost 3 bases, and 12 bases lay between the germline ends. CDR1 MNHEY and CDR2 SVGAGI come from the germline V gene. Here the CDR3 reads CASSSGTANQPQHF. CDR3 DNA: TGTGCCAGCAGCTCTGGGACTGCCAATCAGCCCCAGCATTTT.

The chain joins TRBV7-2 to TRBJ2-5, with D tentatively TRBD2 (5 bases). With 2 bases removed from V and 1 base from J, the gap between germline ends came to 11 bases. Germline V gene lookup returns CDR1 SGHTA and CDR2 FQGNSA. This CDR3 is 15 amino acids long. CDR3 region: CASSLRGLGQETQYF. DNA for the CDR3: TGTGCCAGCAGCTTACGGGGATTGGGCCAAGAGACCCAGTACTTC.

The chain combines TRBV4-1 with TRBJ2-7; 11 bases fit TRBD2. Germline trimming cut 0 bases from V and 5 bases from J; bases unmatched to any gene: 9. Germline assignment: CDR1 MGHRA and CDR2 YSYEKL. The CDR3 covers 17 residues. The CDR3 DNA sequence: TGCGCCAGCAGCCAAGAACCCGAAACTAGCGGGGGCAACGAGCAGTACTTC. Residues: CASSQEPETSGGNEQYF.

The V gene is TRBV29-1, the J gene TRBJ1-4, with D perhaps matching TRBD1 (5 bases). This CDR3 region has 13 residues. Trimming removed 7 bases at V and 7 bases at J, with 16 bases between. Germline CDR1 SQVTM, CDR2 ANQGSEA. The DNA for the CDR3 is TGCAGCGGTGGGGCCGGGGGATCTGAAAAACTGTTTTTT. Protein sequence: CSGGAGGSEKLFF.

V is TRBV3-1 (or the pseudogene TRBV3-2) and J is TRBJ1-2; D uncertain. Trimming removed 0 bases at V and 6 bases at J, with 14 bases between. Germline V CDR1 and CDR2: LGHDT, YNNKEL (reference sequence). There are 15 residues in the CDR3. CDR3: CASSQETGLGNGYTF. Here the CDR3 DNA reads TGTGCCAGCAGCCAAGAAACGGGTTTGGGTAATGGCTACACCTTC.

The genes are TRBV27 and TRBJ2-1; TRBD1 is a possible D gene (5 bases). V was shortened by 7 bases and J by 10 bases, with 17 bases between the two germline ends. The CDR3 is 13 amino acids. Germline CDR1 is MNHEY and CDR2 is SMNVEV (reference sequence). The CDR3, as DNA: TGTGCCAGCACCCTTACTTCAGGGTACGAGCAGTTCTTC. Its translation is CASTLTSGYEQFF.

V gene TRBV30 combines with J gene TRBJ1-5; 7 nucleotides line up with TRBD1. This CDR3 contains 14 residues. Trimming cost V 1 base and J 5 bases; bases outside gene matches: 5. The germline gives CDR1 GTSNPN, CDR2 SVGIG (reference sequence). The CDR3 DNA sequence: TGTGCCTGGAGTGGTGGAGGGGGCCATCAGCCCCAGCATTTT. Translated, it gives CAWSGGGGHQPQHF.

J is TRBJ1-4 and V is TRBV7-9; TRBD1 is a possible D gene (5 bases). Trimming stripped 7 bases from V and 3 bases from J, with 18 bases between. This CDR3 has 16 amino acids. Germline lookup yields CDR1 SEHNR and CDR2 FQNEAQ (reference sequence). CDR3 DNA sequence: TGTGCCAGCACCAACCTGGCGGGGACGGCTAATGAAAAACTGTTTTTT. It specifies CASTNLAGTANEKLFF. Drawing the rest from reference TRBV7-9 and TRBJ1-4, the complete variable domain is DTGVSQNPRHKITKRGQNVTFRCDPISEHNRLYWYRQTLGQGPEFLTYFQNEAQLEKSRLLSDRFSAERPKGSFSTLEIQRTEQGDSAMYLCASTNLAGTANEKLFFGSGTQLSVL.

In this sample, this clone turned up a few times. V gene TRBV7-9 combines with J gene TRBJ1-1; 7 bases agree with TRBD1. Trimming took 4 bases from V and 7 from J; bases not matched to a gene: 9. Germline-derived CDR1 and CDR2 are SEHNR and FQNEAQ (reference sequence). CDR3 length equals 14 residues. CDR3 DNA: TGTGCCAGCAGCTATGGGCAGGGGGGTGTTGAAGCTTTCTTT. Translation gives CASSYGQGGVEAFF.

This clone was detected only a few times. The chain employs TRBV19 and TRBJ1-5, with 7 bases matching TRBD1. CDR1 and CDR2 (germline): LNHDA, SQIVND (reference sequence). V trimming: 6 bases; J trimming: 5 bases; junction bases outside the gene matches: 7. This CDR3 is built from 14 residues. CDR3 in DNA: TGTGCCAGTAGAGGGGGCGACGTGTATCAGCCCCAGCATTTT. As protein: CASRGGDVYQPQHF.

The CDR3 nucleotides are TGTGCCAGCAGTTTATATCGGGGGGGGTCCTACGAGCAGTACTTC. Translation: CASSLYRGGSYEQYF. This chain joins TRBV28 and TRBJ2-7; 8 bases line up with TRBD2. This CDR3 spans 15 amino acids. Germline V lookup: CDR1 MDHEN, CDR2 SYDVKM. Germline trimming cut 1 base from V and 1 base from J; bases unmatched to any gene: 3.

The genes are TRBV10-3 and TRBJ2-1; tentative D call: TRBD2 (6 bases). Germline V gives CDR1 ENHRY, CDR2 SYGVKD. The ends were cut back, 6 bases at V and 2 bases at J, with 11 bases in the middle. This CDR3 has 14 amino acids. CDR3 DNA: TGTGCCATCAGGGGAGGTCTTCCCTACAATGAGCAGTTCTTC. It encodes CAIRGGLPYNEQFF.

V gene TRBV13 combines with J gene TRBJ2-1, with D perhaps matching TRBD2 (5 bases). The CDR3 runs to 15 residues. Germline values: CDR1 PRHDT, CDR2 FYEKMQ (reference sequence). V lost 7 bases and J 9 bases, leaving 22 bases between the germline ends. In nucleotides, the CDR3 is TGTGCCAGCACCCTAGCTTATGTAGCCCCGGGTGAGCAGTTCTTC. This translates into CASTLAYVAPGEQFF.

This clone was seen only a few times. This chain uses TRBV6-1 with TRBJ1-2; D is possibly TRBD1 (5 bases). Germline CDR1 and CDR2: MNHNS and SASEGT. This CDR3 contains 15 residues. V was trimmed by 1 base and J by 4 bases, leaving 13 bases between them. The CDR3 DNA is TGTGCCAGCAGTGAAGGATTTATTGGGGCCTATGGCTACACCTTC. Protein: CASSEGFIGAYGYTF.

This clone was counted between two and nine times. V usage is TRBV2 and J usage is TRBJ1-1; 10 bases are shared with TRBD1. V gave up 5 bases and J gave up 4 bases; unmatched junction bases: 7. From germline, CDR1 is SNHLY and CDR2 FYNNEI. This CDR3 is built from 15 residues. In DNA form, the CDR3 reads TGTGCCAGCAGTCCCGGGACAGGGGTGGGCACTGAAGCTTTCTTT. This gives the protein CASSPGTGVGTEAFF.

The rearrangement links TRBV5-4 to TRBJ1-2; D possibly corresponds to TRBD1 (5 bases). CDR3 length equals 14 residues. V lost 2 bases to trimming and J lost 2 bases, with 10 bases between them. Germline lookup yields CDR1 SGHNT and CDR2 YYREEE (reference sequence). The CDR3 DNA is TGTGCCAGCAGCTTTCAGGGATGGAACTATGGCTACACCTTC. This sequence encodes CASSFQGWNYGYTF.

For the CDR3, the DNA is TGTGCCAGCAGTGAACAAGGGGGCCGCAATCAGCCCCAGCATTTT. Residues: CASSEQGGRNQPQHF. The V call is TRBV6-1, the J call TRBJ1-5; the match to TRBD1 covers 7 bases. V trimming: 2 bases; J trimming: 2 bases; junction bases outside the gene matches: 3. The germline V gene encodes CDR1 MNHNS and CDR2 SASEGT. The CDR3 has 15 amino acids.

The sample holds a few counts of this clone. V is TRBV3-1 (or the pseudogene TRBV3-2) and J is TRBJ2-3, with 14 bases aligning to TRBD2. The V gene's germline CDR1 is LGHDT and CDR2 YNNKEL (reference sequence). The CDR3 has 16 residues. The trim removed 6 bases at V and 2 bases at J, leaving 4 bases unmatched. Here the CDR3 reads CASRGLAGAYTDTQYF. DNA for the CDR3: TGTGCCAGCAGGGGACTAGCGGGGGCCTACACAGATACGCAGTATTTT.

V usage is TRBV5-1 and J usage is TRBJ2-4; 8 positions match TRBD1. Losses at the gene ends were 0 bases for V and 5 bases for J; bases not matched to a gene: 4. Germline V gene sequence: CDR1 SGHRS, CDR2 YFSETQ. The CDR3 extends over 15 amino acids. In nucleotides, the CDR3 is TGCGCCAGCAGCTTGGGTGGGACAGGTGAAAACATTCAGTACTTC. Translated: CASSLGGTGENIQYF.